The 8 T cell receptor beta chains in this list originate from one sample, sequenced in a study of T-cell reconstitution after alpha-beta-depleted transplantation in children. It was with unique molecular identifiers that the TCRbeta library was prepared. TCRdb reprocessed the PCR reads with MiXCR, giving one entry per CDR3 protein. This sample has tens of thousands of distinct CDR3 sequences; approximately 43% occur once, and the top ten carry less than 98%. The source was PBMCs, mostly from graft donor cells, collected 360 days after TCRalphabeta/CD19-depleted stem cell transplant. The receptors were sampled from a male patient younger than 18 who had a stem cell transplant for acute lymphoblastic leukemia, so the T cells may come from the graft donor.

The V and J genes are TRBV11-1 and TRBJ2-1; D is unclear. The V gene's germline CDR1 is SGHAT and CDR2 FQDESV (reference sequence). The CDR3 loop spans 17 amino acids. Trimming cost V 2 bases and J 11 bases, with 25 bases left between them. The CDR3 region is CASSLSKGRDPAIQQFF. The CDR3 DNA sequence: TGTGCCAGCAGCTTATCTAAGGGTAGGGATCCAGCTATTCAGCAGTTCTTC.

This clonotype appeared a few times. The rearrangement uses TRBV20-1 and TRBJ2-5, with D perhaps matching TRBD2 (6 bases). Trimming removed 2 bases from V and 6 bases from J, with 13 bases in between. This CDR3 spans 13 amino acids. Germline V gene data show CDR1 as DFQATT and CDR2 as SNEGSKA (reference sequence). The CDR3 DNA reads TGCAGTGCTAGACCGCTAGCGATACAGACCCAGTACTTC. This sequence encodes CSARPLAIQTQYF.

This rearrangement joins TRBV6-5 to TRBJ1-1; D gene ambiguous. The CDR3 consists of 15 residues. V lost 3 bases and J 4 bases, leaving 15 bases between the germline ends. CDR1 MNHEY and CDR2 SVGAGI come from the germline V gene. CDR3 sequence reads: CASSYGLRSSTEAFF. CDR3 DNA sequence: TGTGCCAGCAGTTATGGGTTGCGCTCGTCCACTGAAGCTTTCTTT.

This rearrangement joins TRBV10-3 to TRBJ1-2; tentatively, D is TRBD1 (6 bases). V was trimmed by 3 bases and J by 2 bases, leaving 13 bases between them. CDR3 length: 15 residues. Germline V gene data show CDR1 as ENHRY and CDR2 as SYGVKD. The CDR3 protein is CAISEPTGTNYGYTF. CDR3 DNA sequence: TGTGCCATCAGTGAACCGACAGGCACCAACTATGGCTACACCTTC.

This clonotype was seen only once. The rearrangement links TRBV27 to TRBJ2-1; D may be TRBD1 (6 bases). In germline, CDR1 is MNHEY, CDR2 SMNVEV (reference sequence). This CDR3 region has 13 residues. Trimming shortened V by 7 bases and J by 1 base, and 8 bases separated the two germline ends. The CDR3 region has the DNA TGTGCCAGCACAGGACAGTCCTACAATGAGCAGTTCTTC. Translating it yields CASTGQSYNEQFF.

This clonotype was counted between two and nine times. The gene calls are TRBV12-3 or TRBV12-4 and TRBJ1-1; no firm D call. The CDR3 runs to 12 residues. Trimming pared 6 bases from V and 7 bases from J, leaving 12 bases between. The CDR3 spells CASRGDGLEAFF. In DNA, the CDR3 is TGTGCCAGCAGGGGCGACGGGCTTGAAGCTTTCTTT.

The CDR3 DNA follows: TGCGCCAGCAGCCAAGTGGGGAATGAGCAGTTCTTC. Protein sequence: CASSQVGNEQFF. This chain joins TRBV4-1 and TRBJ2-1; no definite D call. The CDR3 is made up of 12 amino acids. Germline CDR1 MGHRA, CDR2 YSYEKL. Trimming took 1 base from V and 7 from J, leaving 5 bases between them.

This clonotype turned up a few times. The rearrangement uses TRBV28 and TRBJ2-7; the match to TRBD1 covers 9 bases. The trim removed 8 bases at V and 4 bases at J, leaving 9 bases unmatched. The CDR3 spans 14 residues. CDR1 and CDR2 from the germline V gene are MDHEN and SYDVKM. This chain's CDR3 is CASGRDRGIYEQYF. The CDR3 DNA reads TGTGCCAGCGGGAGAGACAGGGGGATATACGAGCAGTACTTC.